These T cell receptor beta chains were read from a single sample in a study of T cell responses to AZD1222 COVID-19 vaccine. Method: immunoSEQ multiplex PCR; TCRdb's copy keeps in-frame clones and lacks some. The sample lists roughly 80,000 clones, around 93% seen once, with around 8% in the top ten. The input for sequencing was peripheral blood, taken 28 days after the second AZD1222 dose. Source of these receptors: an adult who received the AZD1222 COVID-19 vaccine. Both conserved end residues are part of each CDR3. D genes are given only for firm matches.

d_call	v_call	j_call	cdr3_aa	cdr3_nt
-	TRBV2	TRBJ2-5	CASSSRSATQYF	TGTGCCAGCAGTTCCCGAAGTGCGACCCAGTACTTC
TRBD1	TRBV12-5	TRBJ2-5	CASGFGDRGQGETQYF	TGTGCTAGTGGTTTTGGGGACAGGGGTCAAGGAGAGACCCAGTACTTC
-	TRBV7-9	TRBJ2-1	CASSPHQDAEQFF	TGTGCCAGCAGCCCCCATCAGGACGCTGAGCAGTTCTTC
-	TRBV10-2	TRBJ1-6	CASSDPPGSPLHF	TGCGCCAGCAGTGACCCGCCGGGTTCACCCCTCCACTTT
-	TRBV10-2	TRBJ1-1	CASSDSGLEAFF	TGCGCCAGCAGTGACTCGGGTCTGGAAGCTTTCTTT
TRBD1	TRBV7-8	TRBJ2-3	CASSPRTGGNTDTQYF	TGTGCCAGCAGCCCGAGGACAGGGGGAAACACAGATACGCAGTATTTT
-	TRBV7-2	TRBJ2-5	CASSSGTTKETQYF	TGTGCCAGCAGCTCCGGGACGACCAAAGAGACCCAGTACTTC
-	TRBV28	TRBJ2-3	CASTRVPSDDTQYF	TGTGCCAGTACCAGGGTCCCAAGCGACGATACGCAGTATTTT
TRBD2	TRBV27	TRBJ2-7	CASCAGSGRGEQYF	TGTGCCAGTTGCGCGGGTAGCGGGAGAGGCGAGCAGTACTTC
-	TRBV11-2	TRBJ2-1	CASSLASLGGKGDEQFF	TGTGCCAGCAGCTTAGCCTCCCTCGGCGGGAAGGGCGATGAGCAGTTCTTC
-	TRBV5-4	TRBJ2-4	CASSLDGSKNIQYF	TGTGCCAGCAGCTTGGATGGCTCCAAAAACATTCAGTACTTC
-	TRBV10-3	TRBJ2-2	CAISESVVAGELFF	TGTGCCATCAGTGAGTCGGTGGTGGCCGGGGAGCTGTTTTTT
-	TRBV7-8	TRBJ1-2	CASSPSEAYGYTF	TGTGCCAGCAGTCCCTCGGAGGCCTATGGCTACACCTTC